The clone carrying this T cell receptor (beta chain) was picked up one time. The record originates from a study of blood T cell repertoires in COVID-19. Study context: Acute and convalescent COVID-19 specimens originated in the United States, Italy and Spain. PBMCs, B-cell-depleted T cells, or T cells provided the cDNA or gDNA that made up the material.

Assignment of participants to cohorts was predicated upon participant-reported clinical history. TCRdb's table, derived via immunoSEQ multiplex PCR, lists solely in-frame clones and lacks some. The sample contains over 200,000 clones, roughly 79% of which appear only once. Source material: PBMCs or T cells enriched from blood (not recorded which). The sequence came from a man aged 35-49 years who had recovered from COVID-19.

CDR3 DNA sequence: TGTGCCAGCAGATCCCGCAACAGCCCGAACACTGAAGCTTTCTTT. Its protein product is CASRSRNSPNTEAFF. The J gene is TRBJ1-1, the V gene TRBV3-1 (or the pseudogene TRBV3-2); D not resolved. The CDR3 sequence is 15 residues long. Germline V CDR1 and CDR2: LGHDT, YNNKEL (reference sequence). Trimming took off 6 bases at V and 1 base at J, with 15 bases between the two ends.